Below, 11 T cell receptor beta chains from the same sample are listed, as sequenced in a study. TCRdb reprocessed the RT-PCR reads with MiXCR, giving one entry per CDR3 protein. This table has almost 700,000 distinct CDR3 sequences, more than 13% appearing once. The material sequenced was memory CD4+ T cells from blood. Source of these receptors: a female donor in good health, serving as a healthy control.

Worth noting for this clonotype: A much larger clone sits a single nucleotide away, making a read error possible. The rearrangement joins TRBV11-2 to TRBJ2-3; D is unclear. CDR1 and CDR2 from the germline V gene are SGHAT and FQNNGV. This CDR3 spans 15 amino acids. V lost 0 bases to trimming and J lost 0 bases, with 7 bases between them. For the CDR3, the DNA is TGTGCCAGCAGCTTAGACCAAACTAGCACAGATACGCAGTATTTT. Translation gives CASSLDQTSTDTQYF. The full variable domain, in which reference TRBV11-2 and TRBJ2-3 provide the parts outside the CDR3, is EAGVAQSPRYKIIEKRQSVAFWCNPISGHATLYWYQQILGQGPKLLIQFQNNGVVDDSQLPKDRFSAERLKGVDSTLKIQPAKLEDSAVYLCASSLDQTSTDTQYFGPGTRLTVL.

This clonotype was seen only a few times. The V gene is TRBV6-5, the J gene TRBJ1-3; D not resolved. This CDR3 region has 14 residues. Per the germline V gene, CDR1 is MNHEY and CDR2 is SVGAGI. Trimming pared 5 bases from V and 0 bases from J, leaving 8 bases between. In DNA form, the CDR3 reads TGTGCCAGCAGTCAACAGTTCTCTGGAAACACCATATATTTT. Translation: CASSQQFSGNTIYF.

The rearrangement links TRBV27 to TRBJ2-3; 12 bases match TRBD2. Germline CDR1 is MNHEY and CDR2 is SMNVEV (reference sequence). V trimming: 3 bases; J trimming: 9 bases; junction bases outside the gene matches: 7. This CDR3 has 15 residues. CDR3 in DNA: TGTGCCAGCAGTTTTGCTAGCGGGAGGGGTGGAACGCAGTATTTT. Translating gives CASSFASGRGGTQYF.

The chain links TRBV20-1 to TRBJ2-7, with D tentatively TRBD2 (6 bases). Germline V gene lookup returns CDR1 DFQATT and CDR2 SNEGSKA (reference sequence). Trimming removed 1 base at V and 4 bases at J, with 11 bases between. The CDR3 has 13 residues. Here the CDR3 DNA reads TGCAGTGCTAGAGCCCCTGCGGGATACGAGCAGTACTTC. Translation: CSARAPAGYEQYF.

This clonotype was seen a handful of times. The gene calls are TRBV3-1 and TRBJ1-5; D gene ambiguous. The CDR3 totals 13 residues. V lost 0 bases and J 9 bases, leaving 9 bases between the germline ends. Germline V gene data show CDR1 as LGHDT and CDR2 as YNNKEL (reference sequence). In DNA, the CDR3 is TGTGCCAGCAGCCAAGATCAAAGGCGGCCCCAGCATTTT. This codes for CASSQDQRRPQHF.

This clonotype has only a few counts. The genes are TRBV7-2 and TRBJ1-5; 7 bases are a match to TRBD1. Germline lookup yields CDR1 SGHTA and CDR2 FQGNSA. The length of the CDR3 is 16 residues. With 1 base clipped from V and 2 bases from J, the junction kept 5 bases outside the gene matches. The DNA for the CDR3 is TGTGCCAGCAGCTTAGAATGGGACAGAGGCAATCAGCCCCAGCATTTT. Translating gives CASSLEWDRGNQPQHF.

This clonotype was observed a few times. The chain has TRBV5-4 and TRBJ2-1, with TRBD2 identical over 9 bases. CDR3 length equals 15 residues. With V trimmed by 3 bases and J by 5 bases, 6 bases remained unmatched. From germline, CDR1 is SGHNT and CDR2 YYREEE (reference sequence). CDR3 in amino acids: CASSSLAGLNNEQFF. As DNA, the CDR3 is TGTGCCAGCAGCTCCCTAGCGGGATTAAACAATGAGCAGTTCTTC.

The sample holds a few counts of this clonotype. The chain uses TRBV5-6 and TRBJ1-6; no clear D gene. Germline lookup yields CDR1 SGHDT and CDR2 YYEEEE. The CDR3 length is 15 residues. V was pared by 3 bases and J by 10 bases, with 17 bases between. The CDR3 DNA reads as TGTGCCAGCAGCTCCCGTCAGCCTGACCACTCACCCCTCCACTTT. Residues: CASSSRQPDHSPLHF.

This sequence joins TRBV20-1 and TRBJ2-3, with 10 bases matching TRBD2. Germline V gene data show CDR1 as DFQATT and CDR2 as SNEGSKA (reference sequence). The trim removed 0 bases at V and 2 bases at J, leaving 5 bases unmatched. This CDR3 region has 16 residues. The DNA for the CDR3 is TGCAGTGCTAGAGATCGGACTAGCGGTATCACAGATACGCAGTATTTT. Translated: CSARDRTSGITDTQYF.

This chain uses TRBV12-3 or TRBV12-4 with TRBJ1-1; D ambiguous. V was shortened by 9 bases and J by 6 bases, with 11 bases between the two germline ends. The CDR3 totals 11 residues. The CDR3 DNA follows: TGTGCCAGTTCCATTAGCGCTGAAGCTTTCTTT. Translating gives CASSISAEAFF.

This clonotype occurred many times. V gene TRBV10-3 combines with J gene TRBJ2-3; the D gene is possibly TRBD1 (6 bases). CDR1 and CDR2 (germline): ENHRY, SYGVKD. The V gene lost 6 bases and the J gene lost 2 bases, with 12 bases spanning the gap. This CDR3 is 14 amino acids long. For the CDR3, the DNA is TGTGCCATCAGAACAGGGTCAGTCACAGATACGCAGTATTTT. Encoded protein: CAIRTGSVTDTQYF.